This is a list of T cell receptor beta chains from one sample in a study of T-cell memory formation after mild COVID-19. TCRdb re-analysed the 5' RACE reads in MiXCR, keeping a single row per CDR3 protein. The sample includes 500,000 to 550,000 distinct CDR3 sequences, roughly 21% of them seen just once. The specimen was PBMCs or a T cell subset sorted from them (not recorded which). These receptors all come from an adult woman who had mild COVID-19 (a few samples of this study predate the infection). Cell type and time point are not known. Both conserved end residues are part of each CDR3. D genes are given only for firm matches. A clone size is listed for some rows: how often the clone was seen (once, few, many), or a class if it is expanded.

V gene	J gene	clone size	D gene	CDR3 protein	CDR3 DNA
TRBV29-1	TRBJ1-1	few	.	CSAPGAVGTEAFF	TGCAGCGCCCCAGGGGCCGTGGGCACTGAAGCTTTCTTT
TRBV7-8	TRBJ2-7	.	TRBD2	CASSLSSGSFYEQYF	TGTGCCAGCAGCTTGAGTAGCGGGAGTTTCTACGAGCAGTACTTC
TRBV5-1	TRBJ2-5	.	TRBD2	CASSSGLPLETQYF	TGCGCCAGCAGCTCGGGACTACCCCTAGAGACCCAGTACTTC
TRBV7-9	TRBJ2-1	few	.	CASSLARLGAHNEQFF	TGTGCCAGCAGCTTAGCGCGGTTAGGCGCCCACAATGAGCAGTTCTTC
TRBV20-1	TRBJ2-7	few	.	CSAPRKYEQYF	TGCAGTGCTCCCCGCAAGTACGAGCAGTACTTC
TRBV5-4	TRBJ2-7	.	.	CASSFSQANEQYF	TGTGCCAGCAGCTTTAGTCAGGCAAACGAGCAGTACTTC
TRBV5-6	TRBJ2-5	few	TRBD2	CASSLVRSGGETQYF	TGTGCCAGCAGCTTGGTTAGGTCGGGAGGAGAGACCCAGTACTTC
TRBV4-2	TRBJ2-1	.	TRBD2	CASSQVGVGSGRAVDEQFF	TGTGCCAGCAGCCAAGTCGGAGTGGGTAGCGGGAGGGCCGTAGATGAGCAGTTCTTC
TRBV7-9	TRBJ2-1	.	.	CASSPRGAGTSYNEQFF	TGTGCCAGCAGCCCAAGAGGGGCCGGGACGTCCTACAATGAGCAGTTCTTC
TRBV15	TRBJ1-1	.	TRBD1	CATSLGTGTTEAFF	TGTGCCACCAGCTTGGGGACAGGGACCACTGAAGCTTTCTTT
TRBV5-1	TRBJ2-3	.	.	CASSLGPTAADTQYF	TGCGCCAGCAGCTTGGGCCCTACAGCCGCAGATACGCAGTATTTT
TRBV29-1	TRBJ2-3	few	TRBD2	CSAGLAQGTDTQYF	TGCAGCGCCGGACTAGCCCAGGGCACAGATACGCAGTATTTT
TRBV14	TRBJ2-1	.	TRBD2	CASSQDIILAGPSWNEQFF	TGTGCCAGCAGCCAAGATATTATACTAGCGGGTCCCTCGTGGAATGAGCAGTTCTTC
TRBV19	TRBJ1-1	once	.	CASRRGREGAEAFF	TGTGCCAGTAGGAGGGGCAGGGAGGGCGCTGAAGCTTTCTTT
TRBV20-1	TRBJ1-5	.	.	CSARAGSNQPQHF	TGCAGTGCTAGGGCGGGTAGCAATCAGCCCCAGCATTTT
TRBV9	TRBJ1-1	.	.	CASSQDPRQENTEAFF	TGTGCCAGCAGCCAAGACCCTCGGCAGGAAAACACTGAAGCCTTCTTT
TRBV4-2	TRBJ2-1	few	.	CASSQASSPTSSYNEQFF	TGTGCCAGCAGCCAAGCCTCGTCCCCAACCAGCTCCTACAATGAGCAGTTCTTC
TRBV7-9	TRBJ1-2	few	.	CASSRIDGYTF	TGTGCCAGCAGTAGGATCGATGGCTACACCTTC
TRBV6-5	TRBJ2-7	.	.	CASSYKSNQYEQYF	TGTGCCAGCAGTTACAAGTCCAATCAGTACGAGCAGTACTTC
TRBV14	TRBJ2-7	.	TRBD1	CASSPAGVTDRGPYEQYF	TGTGCCAGCAGCCCGGCCGGGGTGACGGACAGGGGCCCCTACGAGCAGTACTTC
TRBV5-1	TRBJ2-2	few	.	CASSFRDTRGELFF	TGCGCCAGCAGCTTCCGGGACACCCGAGGGGAGCTGTTTTTT
TRBV7-8	TRBJ1-6	few	TRBD1	CASSPGQGVTPLHF	TGTGCCAGCAGCCCCGGACAGGGGGTAACACCCCTCCACTTT
TRBV7-9	TRBJ2-7	.	TRBD1	CASSPTWTGEQYF	TGTGCCAGCAGCCCTACGTGGACAGGCGAGCAGTACTTC
TRBV20-1	TRBJ1-1	.	TRBD1	CSARDSGNTEAFF	TGCAGTGCAAGGGACAGCGGGAACACTGAAGCTTTCTTT
TRBV6-5	TRBJ2-7	.	.	CASSYSGPGHEQYF	TGTGCCAGCAGTTACTCTGGGCCCGGGCACGAGCAGTACTTC
TRBV6-8	TRBJ1-2	.	TRBD1	CATPGQGNGYTF	TGTGCCACCCCCGGACAGGGGAACGGCTACACCTTC
TRBV25-1	TRBJ2-1	few	.	CASPGYNEQFF	TGTGCCAGCCCAGGGTACAATGAGCAGTTCTTC
TRBV14	TRBJ2-6	.	.	CASSSGTTYLDVLTF	TGTGCCAGCAGCTCCGGGACAACCTACCTGGACGTCCTGACTTTC
TRBV4-1	TRBJ2-3	.	.	CASSQDNAGRGHTQYF	TGCGCCAGCAGCCAAGATAACGCGGGGCGGGGGCATACGCAGTATTTT
TRBV5-6	TRBJ2-5	many	TRBD2	CASSLVAGVETQYF	TGCGCCAGCAGCTTGGTAGCGGGAGTGGAGACCCAGTACTTC
TRBV7-2	TRBJ2-1	few	.	CASSPGLAYQDEQFF	TGTGCCAGCAGCCCGGGACTCGCATATCAGGATGAGCAGTTCTTC
TRBV7-8	TRBJ2-5	.	TRBD1	CASSSDPPDRGFGETQYF	TGTGCCAGCAGCTCAGACCCCCCAGACAGGGGGTTTGGAGAGACCCAGTACTTC
TRBV7-2	TRBJ2-3	few	TRBD2	CASSLELAISTDTQYF	TGTGCCAGCAGCTTAGAACTAGCGATTAGCACAGATACGCAGTATTTT